The clone carrying this T cell receptor beta chain was seen more than once but under ten times. The antigen is not known. Germline CDR1 reads DFQATT; CDR2 reads SNEGSKA (reference sequence). The CDR3 loop spans 16 amino acids. V gave up 3 bases and J gave up 7 bases; unmatched junction bases: 11. The record originates from a study of early T cells in non-severe SARS-CoV-2 infection. General study points: Reliance on VDJdb matching favored anti-spike CD8 responses; private and CD4 specificities were missed.

TCRdb recomputed calls from the 5' RACE reads with MiXCR, one row per CDR3 protein. Of tens of thousands of distinct CDR3 sequences in the sample, roughly 12% were seen once. The chain joins TRBV20-1 to TRBJ1-6; TRBD1 agrees at 8 bases. Sequencing used whole blood. This clonotype originated in an adult who was a healthcare worker with PCR-confirmed SARS-CoV-2 infection or an uninfected control (not recorded which). Written as DNA, the CDR3 is TGCAGTGCTAGTAAACCAAGGACAGGGAGGAATTCACCCCTCCACTTT. Translating it yields CSASKPRTGRNSPLHF.